What follows is one T cell receptor beta chain and its context. No antigen is known for it. These data come from a study of T cells in tuberculosis. Regarding the study as a whole: Active tuberculosis TCR-alpha repertoires lay closer to GMM-specific TCRs than IGRA-negative controls, suggesting clonal expansion. The TCR-beta difference was not significant; alpha differences partly reflected length. GEM motif frequencies gave 70% accuracy; the GMM repertoire gave approximately 90%.

The CDR3 has 13 amino acids. The V and J ends lost 0 bases and 6 bases respectively, with 10 bases between them. Germline CDR1 SGHRS, CDR2 YFSETQ. On average approximately 90,000 T cells per donor were immunosequenced. The method was immunoSEQ multiplex PCR; TCRdb's version includes in-frame clones alone and lacks a portion of them. The sample yields about 31,000 clones, 95% to 97% seen once. This TCR was sampled from a donor aged 5-35 years with latent tuberculosis or without tuberculosis infection. Sequencing was done on a sample of PBMCs. The rearrangement uses TRBV5-1 and TRBJ2-7; no firm D call. The CDR3 nucleotides read TGCGCCAGCAGCTTGGACCCGGAGTTCGAGCAGTACTTC. This gives the protein CASSLDPEFEQYF.